This T cell receptor beta chain was identified during a study of blood T cell repertoires in COVID-19. V was clipped by 4 bases and J by 7 bases, with 8 bases between them. CDR3 length: 11 residues. The germline V gene has CDR1 SQVTM and CDR2 ANQGSEA. The repertoire was sequenced with immunoSEQ multiplex PCR; TCRdb's copy has only in-frame clones and lacks some. The sample shows fewer than 450,000 clones, more than 85% of them seen only once. Participants, about 18 to 100 years old, spanned some 23 US areas. The sequenced sample consisted of PBMCs or T cells enriched from blood (not recorded which). The chain couples TRBV29-1 to TRBJ1-5, with TRBD1 as a possible D gene (5 bases). This TCR was recovered from a woman younger than 45 who had recovered from COVID-19. The CDR3 nucleotides are TGCAGCGTTGGGGGCCGACAGCCCCAGCATTTT. This translates into CSVGGRQPQHF.